Listed below are T cell receptor beta chains from one sample, sequenced in a study of blood T cell repertoires in COVID-19. TCRdb's copy holds only in-frame clones and misses some; the assay was immunoSEQ multiplex PCR. The repertoire includes about 360,000 clones, approximately 86% of them detected once, and 2.5% to 3.5% sits in the top ten. Input material: peripheral blood. The origin of the receptors is a human donor in a cohort sampled during active COVID-19. The CDR3 runs from the conserved cysteine through the conserved F or W. The D gene is left open where the match is weak. Some rows mark clone size as missing; the rest say once, few, many or name a class of expanded clone.

size: .
V: TRBV6-5
D: TRBD1
J: TRBJ1-4
CDR3: CAIGQGPTNEKLFF
DNA: TGTGCCATAGGACAGGGACCAACTAATGAAAAACTGTTTTTT

size: .
V: TRBV6-5
D: .
J: TRBJ2-1
CDR3: CASSLGRGWNEQFF
DNA: TGTGCCAGCAGTTTGGGCCGGGGATGGAATGAGCAGTTCTTC

size: once
V: TRBV4-1
D: .
J: TRBJ1-2
CDR3: CASSQDKKVSGAYGYTF
DNA: TGCGCCAGCAGCCAAGATAAAAAGGTGTCAGGGGCGTATGGCTACACCTTC

size: .
V: TRBV5-5
D: TRBD1
J: TRBJ1-1
CDR3: CASSLAVRTGDTEAFF
DNA: TGTGCCAGCAGCTTGGCCGTAAGGACAGGGGACACTGAAGCTTTCTTT

size: .
V: TRBV10-1
D: TRBD2
J: TRBJ2-5
CDR3: CASTPTDGLAGGGETQYF
DNA: TGCGCCAGCACCCCTACCGATGGACTAGCGGGGGGCGGAGAGACCCAGTACTTC

size: .
V: TRBV20-1
D: .
J: TRBJ2-7
CDR3: CSAADSYEQYF
DNA: TGCAGTGCCGCGGATTCCTACGAGCAGTACTTC

size: .
V: TRBV3-1/TRBV3-2
D: TRBD2
J: TRBJ2-1
CDR3: CASSQTSGPYNEQFF
DNA: TGTGCCAGCAGCCAGACTAGCGGCCCGTACAATGAGCAGTTCTTC

size: .
V: TRBV30
D: TRBD1
J: TRBJ2-5
CDR3: CAWNRDRGRETQYF
DNA: TGTGCCTGGAACCGGGACAGGGGGAGAGAGACCCAGTACTTC

size: .
V: TRBV5-1
D: TRBD1
J: TRBJ2-7
CDR3: CASSFRDRGLTYEQYF
DNA: TGCGCCAGCAGCTTCCGGGACAGGGGTCTGACCTACGAGCAGTACTTC

size: few
V: TRBV30
D: .
J: TRBJ1-2
CDR3: CAWSREGRGKNTF
DNA: TGTGCCTGGAGTAGGGAAGGGAGGGGCAAAAACACCTTC

size: once
V: TRBV12-3/TRBV12-4
D: .
J: TRBJ1-1
CDR3: CASQVGGAFF
DNA: TGTGCCAGTCAAGTCGGTGGAGCTTTCTTT

size: .
V: TRBV28
D: TRBD2
J: TRBJ2-2
CDR3: CASSLFYGRATGELFF
DNA: TGTGCCAGCAGTTTATTTTACGGGAGGGCCACCGGGGAGCTGTTTTTT

size: .
V: TRBV4-1
D: .
J: TRBJ1-6
CDR3: CASSLQGYNSPLHF
DNA: TGCGCCAGCAGCCTCCAGGGTTATAATTCACCCCTCCACTTT

size: .
V: TRBV4-1
D: .
J: TRBJ1-1
CDR3: CASSPEEALAGWTEAFF
DNA: TGCGCCAGCAGCCCAGAAGAGGCTTTGGCAGGGTGGACTGAAGCTTTCTTT

size: .
V: TRBV6-6
D: .
J: TRBJ2-5
CDR3: CASSYGEYREETQYF
DNA: TGTGCCAGCAGTTATGGGGAATACAGGGAGGAGACCCAGTACTTC

size: .
V: TRBV6-5
D: .
J: TRBJ2-2
CDR3: CASSRFGAGELFF
DNA: TGTGCCAGCAGTCGGTTCGGGGCCGGGGAGCTGTTTTTT

size: once
V: TRBV3-1/TRBV3-2
D: .
J: TRBJ1-4
CDR3: CASSQDLATGEKLFF
DNA: TGTGCCAGCAGCCAAGATCTTGCCACAGGGGAAAAACTGTTTTTT

size: .
V: TRBV5-1
D: .
J: TRBJ1-1
CDR3: CASSLGTAGGEAFF
DNA: TGCGCCAGCAGCTTGGGAACCGCCGGAGGTGAAGCTTTCTTT

size: many
V: TRBV7-2
D: .
J: TRBJ1-3
CDR3: CASSFDGSSGNTIYF
DNA: TGTGCCAGCAGCTTTGATGGCAGCTCTGGAAACACCATATATTTT

size: .
V: TRBV3-1/TRBV3-2
D: TRBD2
J: TRBJ2-5
CDR3: CASSPFLASGQETQYF
DNA: TGTGCCAGCAGCCCCTTCTTGGCTAGCGGACAAGAGACCCAGTACTTC

size: .
V: TRBV5-1
D: .
J: TRBJ1-1
CDR3: CASSYTRNTEAFF
DNA: TGCGCCAGCAGCTATACGAGAAACACTGAAGCTTTCTTT

size: .
V: TRBV5-1
D: .
J: TRBJ2-3
CDR3: CASSLGGFSDTQYF
DNA: TGCGCCAGCAGCTTGGGCGGGTTCTCGGATACGCAGTATTTT

size: .
V: TRBV5-6
D: .
J: TRBJ1-2
CDR3: CASTLPPGQGRGYTF
DNA: TGTGCCAGCACGCTACCACCAGGTCAGGGCCGTGGCTACACCTTC

size: .
V: TRBV10-3
D: .
J: TRBJ2-3
CDR3: CAISLGDTDTQYF
DNA: TGTGCCATCAGTCTAGGGGACACAGATACGCAGTATTTT

size: .
V: TRBV4-2
D: TRBD2
J: TRBJ2-1
CDR3: CASSQLSGGGYNEQFF
DNA: TGTGCCAGCAGCCAACTTAGCGGGGGGGGCTACAATGAGCAGTTCTTC